Shown below are 3 T cell receptor delta chains from a single sample sequenced in a study of Vδ1+ human thymocytes. The template was reverse-transcribed extracted RNA. Multiplex PCR used pooled V-gene forward primers and a constant-region reverse primer to amplify CDR3s. TCRdb reanalysed the multiplex PCR reads with CATT. The table lists 80,000 or so delta-chain clones, about 38% of them singletons. Whole-study results and caveats: Highly polyclonal TRG and TRD repertoires with Gaussian CDR3 length distributions appeared in thymus.

The antigens of these receptors remain unknown. Sequences were obtained from Vdelta1+ gamma-delta thymocytes from the thymus. The sample's subset: FACS-sorted CD3+ TCRalphabeta- TCRVdelta1+ TCRVdelta2- thymocytes. All receptors derive from a boy under two years old who had congenital heart surgery.

This chain joins TRDV1 and TRDJ1, with 7 bases identical to TRDD3. CDR1 is TSWWSYY, CDR2 QGS, per germline. The CDR3 extends over 27 amino acids. The junction had 41 bases not matched to a gene; V was cut back by 4 bases and J by 0 bases. In nucleotides, the CDR3 is TGTGCTCTTGGGGCACCTGCAGAAAAACGATCGGCTACTATCAAGCTGGGGGGCCCGGAGTACACCGATAAACTCATCTTT. This encodes CALGAPAEKRSATIKLGGPEYTDKLIF.

This clone has more than one count but fewer than ten. The chain recombines TRDV1 with TRDJ1; D is possibly TRDD3 (7 bases). The CDR3 runs to 19 residues. V was clipped by 4 bases and J by 6 bases, with 30 bases between them. Germline values: CDR1 TSWWSYY, CDR2 QGS. The CDR3 loop reads CALGGLPRTGELSRYKLIF. Here the CDR3 DNA reads TGTGCTCTTGGGGGCCTTCCCCGTACTGGGGAACTATCCCGGTATAAACTCATCTTT.

A few counts support this clone. The genes are TRDV1 and TRDJ1; tentatively, D is TRDD1 or TRDD3 (5 bases each). The length of the CDR3 is 21 residues. With 1 base removed from V and 0 bases from J, the gap between germline ends came to 27 bases. The V gene's germline CDR1 is TSWWSYY and CDR2 QGS. Here the CDR3 DNA reads TGTGCTCTTGGGGAACGGGAGCAAATACGCGCTGGAAGGGTCTACACCGATAAACTCATCTTT. Translated: CALGEREQIRAGRVYTDKLIF.